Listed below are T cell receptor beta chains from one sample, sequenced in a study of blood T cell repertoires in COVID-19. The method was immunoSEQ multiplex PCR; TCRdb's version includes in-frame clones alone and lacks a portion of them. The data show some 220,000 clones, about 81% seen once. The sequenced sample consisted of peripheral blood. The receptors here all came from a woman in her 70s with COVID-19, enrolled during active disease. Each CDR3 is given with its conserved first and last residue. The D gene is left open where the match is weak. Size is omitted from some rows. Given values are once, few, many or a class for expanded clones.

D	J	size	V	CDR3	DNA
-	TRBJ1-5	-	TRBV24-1	CATSSGGEKYQPQHF	TGTGCCACCAGTTCAGGCGGGGAAAAATATCAGCCCCAGCATTTT
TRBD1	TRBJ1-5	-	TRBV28	CASKDRSNQPQHF	TGTGCCAGCAAGGACAGGAGCAATCAGCCCCAGCATTTT
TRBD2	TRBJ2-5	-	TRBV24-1	CATSDTGLAGAETQYF	TGTGCCACCAGTGACACTGGACTAGCGGGAGCGGAGACCCAGTACTTC
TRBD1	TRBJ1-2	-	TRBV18	CASSQNDRGNGYTF	TGTGCCAGCTCCCAGAATGACAGGGGGAATGGCTACACCTTC
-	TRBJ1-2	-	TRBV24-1	CATSDLEYYGYTF	TGTGCCACCAGTGATTTGGAGTACTATGGCTACACCTTC
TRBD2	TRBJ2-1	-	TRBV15	CATSRSGTSGRIRIREQFF	TGTGCCACCAGCAGGAGCGGGACTAGCGGGAGGATCCGCATTAGGGAGCAGTTCTTC
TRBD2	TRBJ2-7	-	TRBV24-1	CATSDLGNSGIGEQYF	TGTGCCACCAGTGATTTGGGAAATAGCGGGATCGGCGAGCAGTACTTC
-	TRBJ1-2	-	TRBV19	CASRKTIRDIYGYTF	TGTGCCAGTAGAAAAACAATACGGGATATCTATGGCTACACCTTC
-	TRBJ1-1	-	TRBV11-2	CASSLVQNTEAFF	TGTGCCAGCAGCTTAGTACAGAACACTGAAGCTTTCTTT
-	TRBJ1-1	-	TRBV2	CASSDPETEAFF	TGTGCCAGCAGTGATCCTGAGACTGAAGCTTTCTTT
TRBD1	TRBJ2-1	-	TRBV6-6	CASSTGQGALYNEQFF	TGTGCCAGCAGTACCGGACAGGGGGCTTTGTACAATGAGCAGTTCTTC
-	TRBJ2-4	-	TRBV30	CAWSPPGLKNIQYF	TGTGCCTGGAGTCCGCCGGGACTCAAAAACATTCAGTACTTC
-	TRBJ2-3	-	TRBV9	CASSVGTDRYTDTQYF	TGTGCCAGCAGCGTAGGGACTGACAGGTACACAGATACGCAGTATTTT
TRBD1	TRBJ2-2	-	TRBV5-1	CASSQDRGRTGELFF	TGCGCCAGCAGCCAAGACAGGGGACGCACCGGGGAGCTGTTTTTT
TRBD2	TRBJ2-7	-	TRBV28	CASSFSGKSDYEQYF	TGTGCCAGCAGTTTTAGCGGGAAGAGCGACTACGAGCAGTACTTC
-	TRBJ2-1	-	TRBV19	CASSMSGVAVYNEQFF	TGTGCCAGTAGTATGTCTGGCGTAGCCGTGTACAATGAGCAGTTCTTC
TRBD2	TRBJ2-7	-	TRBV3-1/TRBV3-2	CASSRGTSVYEQYF	TGTGCCAGCAGCCGGGGGACTAGCGTCTACGAGCAGTACTTC
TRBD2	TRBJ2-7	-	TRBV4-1	CASSPGLAGGSYEQYF	TGCGCCAGCAGCCCTGGACTAGCGGGGGGCTCCTACGAGCAGTACTTC
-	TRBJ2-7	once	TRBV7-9	CASSLGSGYYEQYF	TGTGCCAGCAGCCTGGGTAGCGGTTACTACGAGCAGTACTTC
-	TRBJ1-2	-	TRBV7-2	CASSSTINYYGYTF	TGTGCCAGCAGCTCCACTATTAACTATTATGGCTACACCTTC
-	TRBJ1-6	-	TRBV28	CASRQGTGGSPLHF	TGTGCCAGCAGGCAGGGTACCGGTGGTTCACCCCTCCACTTT
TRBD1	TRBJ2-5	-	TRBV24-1	CATSDPGTGYGTQYF	TGTGCCACCAGTGACCCTGGGACAGGGTATGGGACCCAGTACTTC
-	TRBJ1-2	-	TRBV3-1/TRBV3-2	CASSRREGTSGYTF	TGTGCCAGCAGCCGCCGCGAAGGGACATCTGGCTACACCTTC
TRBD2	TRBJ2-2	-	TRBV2	CASHTSGRLDTGELFF	TGTGCCAGCCATACTAGCGGGAGATTGGACACCGGGGAGCTGTTTTTT
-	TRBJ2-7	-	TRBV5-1	CASSLAETRRHEQYF	TGCGCCAGCAGCTTGGCCGAGACTAGGAGGCACGAGCAGTACTTC
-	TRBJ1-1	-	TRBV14	CASSQVRTDMNTEAFF	TGTGCCAGCAGCCAAGTGCGGACAGATATGAACACTGAAGCTTTCTTT
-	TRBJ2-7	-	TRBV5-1	CASSLAESPSSYEQYF	TGCGCCAGCAGCTTGGCCGAGAGTCCTAGCTCCTACGAGCAGTACTTC
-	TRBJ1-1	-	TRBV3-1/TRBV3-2	CASSYTGNVAEAFF	TGTGCCAGCAGTTACACAGGGAATGTAGCTGAAGCTTTCTTT
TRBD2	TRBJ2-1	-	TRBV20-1	CSASPSGRGNEQFF	TGCAGTGCTAGTCCTAGCGGGAGAGGTAATGAGCAGTTCTTC
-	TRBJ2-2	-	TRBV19	CASSIKHPVNTGELFF	TGTGCCAGTAGTATTAAGCACCCTGTCAACACCGGGGAGCTGTTTTTT
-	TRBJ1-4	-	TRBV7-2	CASSLAKGVGEKLFF	TGTGCCAGCAGCTTAGCTAAAGGGGTCGGTGAAAAACTGTTTTTT
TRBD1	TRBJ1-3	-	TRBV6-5	CASSYPGGSSGNTIYF	TGTGCCAGCAGTTACCCAGGGGGCAGTTCTGGAAACACCATATATTTT
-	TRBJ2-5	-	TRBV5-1	CASSLTSRRGETQYF	TGCGCCAGCAGCTTGACCTCTAGGCGCGGAGAGACCCAGTACTTC